This TCR beta chain was documented in a study of cytomegalovirus exposure and HLA in healthy donors. Whole-study results and caveats: The study labeled more than 150 TCR beta chains cytomegalovirus-associated.

The donors were part of the validation cohort of roughly 130 subjects. That cohort was separate from the first cohort, which comprised fewer than 800 subjects. With 4 bases removed from V and 8 bases from J, the gap between germline ends came to 16 bases. This CDR3 comprises 14 residues. Germline lookup yields CDR1 SGHRS and CDR2 YFSETQ. Comments on this clone: The antigen remains unidentified.

TCRdb's copy holds only in-frame clones and misses some; the assay was immunoSEQ multiplex PCR. This table has around 190,000 clones, roughly 81% appearing once. The sequencing input was PBMCs. The TCR was taken from a woman aged 30 to 39 in good health and CMV-seronegative. The V and J genes are TRBV5-1 and TRBJ1-5, with D maybe TRBD1 (5 bases). The CDR3 protein is CASSRDGGVEPQHF. CDR3 sequence (DNA): TGCGCCAGCAGCAGGGACGGGGGTGTAGAGCCCCAGCATTTT.